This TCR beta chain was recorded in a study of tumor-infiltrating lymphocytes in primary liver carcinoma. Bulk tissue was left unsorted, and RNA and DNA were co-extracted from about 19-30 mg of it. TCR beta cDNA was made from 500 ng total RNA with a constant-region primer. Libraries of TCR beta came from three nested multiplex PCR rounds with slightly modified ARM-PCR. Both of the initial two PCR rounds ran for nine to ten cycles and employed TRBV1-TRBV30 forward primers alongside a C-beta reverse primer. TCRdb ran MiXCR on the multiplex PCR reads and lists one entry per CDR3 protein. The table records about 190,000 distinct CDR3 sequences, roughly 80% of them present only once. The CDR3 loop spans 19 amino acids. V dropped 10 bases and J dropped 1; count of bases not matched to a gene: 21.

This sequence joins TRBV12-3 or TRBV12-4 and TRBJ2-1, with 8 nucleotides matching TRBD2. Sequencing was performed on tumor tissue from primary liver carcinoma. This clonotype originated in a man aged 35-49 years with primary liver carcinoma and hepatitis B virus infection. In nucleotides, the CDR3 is TGTGCCAACACTTTAGAAGCTAGCGGGTCGCTGCCATCCTACAATGAGCAGTTCTTC. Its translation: CANTLEASGSLPSYNEQFF.